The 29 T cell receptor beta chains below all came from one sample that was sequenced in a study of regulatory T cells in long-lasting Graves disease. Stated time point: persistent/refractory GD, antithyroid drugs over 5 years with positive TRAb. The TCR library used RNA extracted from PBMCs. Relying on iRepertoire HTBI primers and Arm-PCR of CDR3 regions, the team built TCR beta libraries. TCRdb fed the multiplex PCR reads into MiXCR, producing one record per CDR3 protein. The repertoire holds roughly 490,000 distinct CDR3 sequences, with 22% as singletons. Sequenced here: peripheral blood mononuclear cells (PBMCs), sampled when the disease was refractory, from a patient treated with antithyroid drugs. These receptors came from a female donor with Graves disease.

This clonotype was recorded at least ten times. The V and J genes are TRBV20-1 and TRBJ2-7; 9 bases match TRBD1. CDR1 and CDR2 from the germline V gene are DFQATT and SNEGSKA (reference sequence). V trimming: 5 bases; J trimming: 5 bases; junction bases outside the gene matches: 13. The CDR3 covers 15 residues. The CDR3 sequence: CSAVPGQGKLNEQYF. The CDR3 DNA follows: TGCAGTGCTGTACCGGGACAGGGAAAATTGAACGAGCAGTACTTC.

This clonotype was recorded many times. CDR3 sequence reads: CASSLTGREQYF. The CDR3 nucleotides read TGTGCCAGCAGTTTGACAGGGCGAGAGCAGTACTTC. The chain has TRBV28 and TRBJ2-7, with 7 positions matching TRBD1. CDR3 length equals 12 residues. Germline CDR1 reads MDHEN; CDR2 reads SYDVKM. V lost 3 bases, J lost 7 bases, and 3 bases stayed unmatched.

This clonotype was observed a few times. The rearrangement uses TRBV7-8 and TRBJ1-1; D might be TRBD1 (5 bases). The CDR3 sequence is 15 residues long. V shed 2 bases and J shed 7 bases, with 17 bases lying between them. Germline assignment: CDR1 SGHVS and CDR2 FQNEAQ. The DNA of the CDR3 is TGTGCCAGCAGCTTAACATTGGGCAGGGAGGTTGAAGCTTTCTTT. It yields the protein CASSLTLGREVEAFF.

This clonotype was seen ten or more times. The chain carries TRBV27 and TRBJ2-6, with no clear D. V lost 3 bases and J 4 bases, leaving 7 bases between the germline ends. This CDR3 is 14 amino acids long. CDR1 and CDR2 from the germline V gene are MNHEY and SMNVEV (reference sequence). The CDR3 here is CASSFARGANVLTF. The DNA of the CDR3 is TGTGCCAGCAGTTTTGCCCGGGGGGCCAACGTCCTGACTTTC.

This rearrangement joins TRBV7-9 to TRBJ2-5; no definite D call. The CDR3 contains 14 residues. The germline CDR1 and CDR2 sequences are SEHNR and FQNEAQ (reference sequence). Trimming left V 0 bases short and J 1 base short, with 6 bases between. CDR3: CASSLARTQETQYF. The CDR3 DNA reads TGTGCCAGCAGCTTAGCCAGGACCCAAGAGACCCAGTACTTC.

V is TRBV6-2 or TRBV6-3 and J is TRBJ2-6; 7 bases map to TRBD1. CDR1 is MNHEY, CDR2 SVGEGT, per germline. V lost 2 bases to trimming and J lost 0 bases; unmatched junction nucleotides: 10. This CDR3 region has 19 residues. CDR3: CASSYPPGQRNSGANVLTF. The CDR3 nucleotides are TGTGCCAGCAGTTACCCACCGGGACAGAGAAACTCTGGGGCCAACGTCCTGACTTTC.

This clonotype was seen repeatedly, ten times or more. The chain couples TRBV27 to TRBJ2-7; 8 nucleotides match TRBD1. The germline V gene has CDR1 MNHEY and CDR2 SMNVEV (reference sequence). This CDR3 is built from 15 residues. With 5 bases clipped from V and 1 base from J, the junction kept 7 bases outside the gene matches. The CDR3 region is CASSRPGQASYEQYF. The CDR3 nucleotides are TGTGCCAGCAGTCGGCCGGGACAGGCTTCCTACGAGCAGTACTTC.

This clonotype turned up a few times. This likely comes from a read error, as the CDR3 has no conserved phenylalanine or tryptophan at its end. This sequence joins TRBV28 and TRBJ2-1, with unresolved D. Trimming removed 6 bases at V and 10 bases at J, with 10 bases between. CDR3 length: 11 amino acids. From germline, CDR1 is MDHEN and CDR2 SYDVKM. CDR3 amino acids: CASSPAREQFS. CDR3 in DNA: TGTGCCAGCAGCCCGGCGAGGGAGCAGTTCTCC.

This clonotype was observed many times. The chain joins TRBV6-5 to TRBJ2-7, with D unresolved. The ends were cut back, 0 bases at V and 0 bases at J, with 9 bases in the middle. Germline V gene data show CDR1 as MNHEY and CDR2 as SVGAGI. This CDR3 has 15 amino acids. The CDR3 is CASSYSGQVSYEQYF. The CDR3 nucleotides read TGTGCCAGCAGTTACTCAGGGCAGGTCTCCTACGAGCAGTACTTC.

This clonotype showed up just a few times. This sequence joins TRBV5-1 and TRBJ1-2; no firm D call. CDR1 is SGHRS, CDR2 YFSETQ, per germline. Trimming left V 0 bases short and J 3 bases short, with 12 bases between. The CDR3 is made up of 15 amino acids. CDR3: CASSLGASRDYGYTF. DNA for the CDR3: TGCGCCAGCAGCTTGGGGGCTTCCCGGGACTATGGCTACACCTTC. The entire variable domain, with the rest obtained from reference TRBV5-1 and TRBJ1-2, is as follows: KAGVTQTPRYLIKTRGQQVTLSCSPISGHRSVSWYQQTPGQGLQFLFEYFSETQRNKGNFPGRFSGRQFSNSRSEMNVSTLELGDSALYLCASSLGASRDYGYTFGSGTRLTVV.

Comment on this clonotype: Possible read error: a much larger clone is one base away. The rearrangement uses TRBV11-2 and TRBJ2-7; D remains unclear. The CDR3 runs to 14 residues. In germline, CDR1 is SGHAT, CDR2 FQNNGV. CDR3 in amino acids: CASSTPSVAYGQYF. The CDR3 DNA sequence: TGTGCCAGCAGCACCCCAAGTGTAGCCTACGGGCAGTACTTC.

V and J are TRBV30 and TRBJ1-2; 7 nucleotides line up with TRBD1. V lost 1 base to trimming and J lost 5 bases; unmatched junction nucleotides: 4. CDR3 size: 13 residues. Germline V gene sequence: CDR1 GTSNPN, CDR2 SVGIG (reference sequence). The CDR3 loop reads CAWSAGTAYGYTF. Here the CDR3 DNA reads TGTGCCTGGAGTGCCGGGACAGCTTATGGCTACACCTTC.

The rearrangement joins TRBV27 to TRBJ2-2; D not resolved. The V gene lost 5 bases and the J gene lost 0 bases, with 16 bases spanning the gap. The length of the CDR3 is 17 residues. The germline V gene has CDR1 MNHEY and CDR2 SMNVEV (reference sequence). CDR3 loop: CASSSTDNPTNTGELFF. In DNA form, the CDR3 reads TGTGCCAGCAGTAGTACAGACAACCCTACGAACACCGGGGAGCTGTTTTTT.

Written as DNA, the CDR3 is TGTGCCACCAGCAGCCGGGACAGCACCTACGAGCAGTACTTC. Translating it yields CATSSRDSTYEQYF. The chain links TRBV15 to TRBJ2-7, with TRBD1 identical over 7 bases. Trimming removed 3 bases from V and 2 bases from J; junction bases left unmatched: 4. Germline V gives CDR1 LNHNV, CDR2 YYDKDF (reference sequence). The CDR3 has 14 amino acids.

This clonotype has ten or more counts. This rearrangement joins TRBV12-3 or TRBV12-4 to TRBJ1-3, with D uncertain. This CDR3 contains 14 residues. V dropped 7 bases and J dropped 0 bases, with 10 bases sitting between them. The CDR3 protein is CASKPAFSGNTIYF. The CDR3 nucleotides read TGTGCCAGCAAACCGGCCTTCTCTGGAAACACCATATATTTT.

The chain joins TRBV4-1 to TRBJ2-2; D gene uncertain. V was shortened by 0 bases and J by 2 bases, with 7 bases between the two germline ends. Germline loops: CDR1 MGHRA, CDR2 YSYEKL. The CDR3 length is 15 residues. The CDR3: CASSQEVSNTGELFF. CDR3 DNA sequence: TGCGCCAGCAGCCAAGAAGTCAGCAACACCGGGGAGCTGTTTTTT.

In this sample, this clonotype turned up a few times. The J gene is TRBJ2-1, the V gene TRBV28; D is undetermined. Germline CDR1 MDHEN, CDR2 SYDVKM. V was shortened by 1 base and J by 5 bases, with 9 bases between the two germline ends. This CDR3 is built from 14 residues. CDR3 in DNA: TGTGCCAGCAGTTTATTAGGTCTTAACAATGAGCAGTTCTTC. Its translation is CASSLLGLNNEQFF.

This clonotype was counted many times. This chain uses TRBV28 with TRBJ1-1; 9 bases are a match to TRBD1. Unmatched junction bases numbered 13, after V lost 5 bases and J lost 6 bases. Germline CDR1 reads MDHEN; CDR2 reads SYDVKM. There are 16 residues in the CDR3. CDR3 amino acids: CASSLDRGSRTPEAFF. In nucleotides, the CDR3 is TGTGCCAGCAGTCTCGACAGGGGGTCTCGAACTCCTGAAGCTTTCTTT.

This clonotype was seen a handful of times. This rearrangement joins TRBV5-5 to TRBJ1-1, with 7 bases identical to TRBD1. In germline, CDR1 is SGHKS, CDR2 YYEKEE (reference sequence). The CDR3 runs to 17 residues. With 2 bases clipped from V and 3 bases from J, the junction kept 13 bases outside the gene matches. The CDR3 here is CASSFVLAGGRDTEAFF. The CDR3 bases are TGTGCCAGCAGCTTTGTCTTGGCAGGGGGAAGGGACACTGAAGCTTTCTTT. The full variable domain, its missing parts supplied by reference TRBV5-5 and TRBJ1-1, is DAGVTQSPTHLIKTRGQQVTLRCSPISGHKSVSWYQQVLGQGPQFIFQYYEKEERGRGNFPDRFSARQFPNYSSELNVNALLLGDSALYLCASSFVLAGGRDTEAFFGQGTRLTVV.

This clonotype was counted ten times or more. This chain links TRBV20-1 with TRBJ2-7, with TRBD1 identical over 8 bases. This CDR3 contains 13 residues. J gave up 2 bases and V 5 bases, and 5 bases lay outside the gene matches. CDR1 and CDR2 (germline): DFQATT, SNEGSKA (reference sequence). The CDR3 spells CSADRGATYEQYF. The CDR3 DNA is TGCAGTGCTGACAGGGGCGCGACCTACGAGCAGTACTTC.

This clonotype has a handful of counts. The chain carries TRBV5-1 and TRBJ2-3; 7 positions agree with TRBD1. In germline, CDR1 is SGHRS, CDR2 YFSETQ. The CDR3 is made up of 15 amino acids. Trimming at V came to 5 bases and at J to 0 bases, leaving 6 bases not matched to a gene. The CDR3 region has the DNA TGCGCCAGCAGATCCTGGACAGGCAGCACAGATACGCAGTATTTT. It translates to CASRSWTGSTDTQYF.

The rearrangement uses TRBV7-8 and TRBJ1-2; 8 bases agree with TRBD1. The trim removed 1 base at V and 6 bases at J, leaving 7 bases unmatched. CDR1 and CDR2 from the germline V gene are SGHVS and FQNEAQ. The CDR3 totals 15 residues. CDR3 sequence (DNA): TGTGCCAGCAGCTTAGTCGACAGGGGCAACGATGGCTACACCTTC. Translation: CASSLVDRGNDGYTF.

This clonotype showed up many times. The CDR3 DNA is TGTGCCAGCAGTGATCACAGCAGCGAGCAGTACTTC. This codes for CASSDHSSEQYF. The rearrangement joins TRBV2 to TRBJ2-7; unclear D gene. V lost 3 bases and J 6 bases, leaving 9 bases between the germline ends. This CDR3 has 12 amino acids. Germline assignment: CDR1 SNHLY and CDR2 FYNNEI.

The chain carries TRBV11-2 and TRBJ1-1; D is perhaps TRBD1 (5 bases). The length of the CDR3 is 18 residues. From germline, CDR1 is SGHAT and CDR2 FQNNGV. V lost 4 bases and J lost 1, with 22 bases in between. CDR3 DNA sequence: TGTGCCAGCAGCTGGGGTGCAGTGGGGGGGAGAGGGAACACTGAAGCTTTCTTT. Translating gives CASSWGAVGGRGNTEAFF.

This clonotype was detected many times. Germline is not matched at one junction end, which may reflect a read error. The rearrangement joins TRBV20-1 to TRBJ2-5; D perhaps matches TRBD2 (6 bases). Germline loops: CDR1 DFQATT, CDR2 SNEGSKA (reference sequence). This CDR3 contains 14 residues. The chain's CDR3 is CSASHVAGQGTQYF. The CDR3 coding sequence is TGCAGTGCTAGTCATGTTGCGGGGCAAGGGACCCAGTACTTC.

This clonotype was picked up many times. The CDR3 nucleotides are TGTGCCAGCAGCTCGAGTCGGGACACCGGGGAGCTGTTTTTT. Amino acid sequence: CASSSSRDTGELFF. The chain links TRBV2 to TRBJ2-2; D remains unclear. CDR1 and CDR2 (germline): SNHLY, FYNNEI. V lost 6 bases to trimming and J lost 3 bases, with 11 bases between them. This CDR3 is built from 14 residues.

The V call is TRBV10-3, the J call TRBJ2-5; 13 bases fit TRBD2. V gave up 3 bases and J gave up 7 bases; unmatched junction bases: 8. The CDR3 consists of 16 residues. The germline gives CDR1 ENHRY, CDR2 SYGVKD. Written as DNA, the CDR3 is TGTGCCATCAGTGACCCTGGGACTAGCGGGGCCAGGACCCAGTACTTC. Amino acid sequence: CAISDPGTSGARTQYF.

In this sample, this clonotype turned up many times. This CDR3 is CASSFSGGGGGETQYF. The CDR3 DNA is TGTGCCAGCAGTTTTTCCGGGGGCGGCGGGGGAGAGACCCAGTACTTC. The V call is TRBV28, the J call TRBJ2-5; D perhaps matches TRBD2 (7 bases). With 3 bases removed from V and 4 bases from J, the gap between germline ends came to 18 bases. Germline CDR1 reads MDHEN; CDR2 reads SYDVKM. The CDR3 contains 16 residues.

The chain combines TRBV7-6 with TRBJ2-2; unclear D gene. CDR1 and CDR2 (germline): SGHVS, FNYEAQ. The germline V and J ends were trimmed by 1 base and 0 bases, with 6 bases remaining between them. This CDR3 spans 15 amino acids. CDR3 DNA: TGTGCCAGCAGCTTAGTGGTCGCGAACACCGGGGAGCTGTTTTTT. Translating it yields CASSLVVANTGELFF.